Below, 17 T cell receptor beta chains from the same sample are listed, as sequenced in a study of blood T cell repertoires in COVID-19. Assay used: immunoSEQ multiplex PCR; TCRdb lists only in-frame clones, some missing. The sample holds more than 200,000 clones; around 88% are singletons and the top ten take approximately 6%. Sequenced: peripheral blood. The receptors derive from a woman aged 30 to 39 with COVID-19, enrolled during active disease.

CDR3 DNA sequence: TGTGCCAGCAGTTCCCCCTGGGAAGGGGAATGGGTTGGCTACACCTTC. Translating it yields CASSSPWEGEWVGYTF. The genes are TRBV28 and TRBJ1-2; D is perhaps TRBD1 (5 bases). Germline CDR1 and CDR2: MDHEN and SYDVKM. There are 16 residues in the CDR3. V was shortened by 4 bases and J by 7 bases, with 22 bases between the two germline ends.

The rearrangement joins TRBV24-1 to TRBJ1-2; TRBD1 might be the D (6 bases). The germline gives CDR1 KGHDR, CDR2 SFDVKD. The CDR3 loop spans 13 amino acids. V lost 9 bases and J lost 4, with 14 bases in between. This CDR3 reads CATSGGLGYGYTF. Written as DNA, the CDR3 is TGTGCCACCTCCGGGGGGCTAGGCTATGGCTACACCTTC.

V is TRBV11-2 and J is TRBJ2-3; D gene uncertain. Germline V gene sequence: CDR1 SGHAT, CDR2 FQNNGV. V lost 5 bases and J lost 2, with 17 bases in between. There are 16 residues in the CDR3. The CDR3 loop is CASSPGEMLDTDTQYF. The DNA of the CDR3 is TGTGCCAGCAGCCCCGGTGAGATGTTAGACACAGATACGCAGTATTTT. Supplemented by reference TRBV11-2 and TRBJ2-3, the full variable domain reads EAGVAQSPRYKIIEKRQSVAFWCNPISGHATLYWYQQILGQGPKLLIQFQNNGVVDDSQLPKDRFSAERLKGVDSTLKIQPAKLEDSAVYLCASSPGEMLDTDTQYFGPGTRLTVL.

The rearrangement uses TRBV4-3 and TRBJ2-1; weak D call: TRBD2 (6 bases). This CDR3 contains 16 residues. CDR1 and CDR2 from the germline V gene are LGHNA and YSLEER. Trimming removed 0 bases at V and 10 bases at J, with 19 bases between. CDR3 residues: CASSQDIGAGGNEQFF. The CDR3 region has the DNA TGCGCCAGCAGCCAAGACATCGGGGCTGGCGGGAACGAGCAGTTCTTC.

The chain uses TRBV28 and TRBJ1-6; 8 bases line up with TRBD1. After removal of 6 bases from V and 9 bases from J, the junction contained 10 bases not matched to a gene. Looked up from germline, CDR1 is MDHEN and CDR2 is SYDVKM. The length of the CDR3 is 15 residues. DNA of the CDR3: TGTGCCAGCAGGCCCGGACAGGGAATGAGTTCACCCCTCCACTTT. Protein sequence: CASRPGQGMSSPLHF.

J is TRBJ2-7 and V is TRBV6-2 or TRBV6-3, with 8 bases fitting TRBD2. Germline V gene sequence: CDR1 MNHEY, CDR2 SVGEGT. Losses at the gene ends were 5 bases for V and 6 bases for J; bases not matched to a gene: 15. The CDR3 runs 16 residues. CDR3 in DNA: TGTGCCAGCAGTCCGAGCGGGAGATCCCTTTGGGGCGAGCAGTACGTC. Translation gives CASSPSGRSLWGEQYV.

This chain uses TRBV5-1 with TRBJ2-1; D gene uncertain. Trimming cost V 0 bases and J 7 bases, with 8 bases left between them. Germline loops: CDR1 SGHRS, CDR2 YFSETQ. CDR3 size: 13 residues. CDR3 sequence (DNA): TGCGCCAGCAGCTTGGAGATCGCGAATGAGCAGTTCTTC. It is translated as CASSLEIANEQFF.

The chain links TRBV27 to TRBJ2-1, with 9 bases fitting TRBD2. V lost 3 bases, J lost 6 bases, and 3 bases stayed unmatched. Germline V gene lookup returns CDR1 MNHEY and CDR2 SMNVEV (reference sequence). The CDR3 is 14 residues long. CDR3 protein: CASSLAGGFNEQFF. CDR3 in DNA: TGTGCCAGCAGTTTGGCGGGGGGGTTCAATGAGCAGTTCTTC.

The DNA of the CDR3 is TGTGCCAGCAGCTTGAAAACCAGGACGGGAGCCAAGGGCTACACCTTC. Translated, it gives CASSLKTRTGAKGYTF. The V call is TRBV5-6, the J call TRBJ1-2; D is undetermined. Per the germline V gene, CDR1 is SGHDT and CDR2 is YYEEEE. V was cut by 1 base and J by 8 bases, with 21 bases left in between. The CDR3 spans 16 residues.

This CDR3 reads CATSPGHLYGYTF. The CDR3 DNA reads TGTGCCACCAGTCCAGGGCACCTCTATGGCTACACCTTC. The chain recombines TRBV24-1 with TRBJ1-2; tentatively, D is TRBD1 (5 bases). The CDR3 has 13 residues. V lost 6 bases and J 4 bases, leaving 11 bases between the germline ends. CDR1 and CDR2 (germline): KGHDR, SFDVKD.

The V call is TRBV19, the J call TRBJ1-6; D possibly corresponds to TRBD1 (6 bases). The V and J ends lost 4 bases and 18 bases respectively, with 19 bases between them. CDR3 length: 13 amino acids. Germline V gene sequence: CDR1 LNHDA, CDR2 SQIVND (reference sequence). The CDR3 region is CASSTRDTLIRHF. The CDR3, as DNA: TGTGCCAGTAGTACCCGGGACACTCTAATACGCCACTTT.

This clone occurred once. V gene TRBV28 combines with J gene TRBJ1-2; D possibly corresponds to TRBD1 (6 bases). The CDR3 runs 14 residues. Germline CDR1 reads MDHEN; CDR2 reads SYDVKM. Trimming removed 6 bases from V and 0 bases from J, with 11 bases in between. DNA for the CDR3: TGTGCCAGCAGCCGAGGACAGTCTAACTATGGCTACACCTTC. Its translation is CASSRGQSNYGYTF.

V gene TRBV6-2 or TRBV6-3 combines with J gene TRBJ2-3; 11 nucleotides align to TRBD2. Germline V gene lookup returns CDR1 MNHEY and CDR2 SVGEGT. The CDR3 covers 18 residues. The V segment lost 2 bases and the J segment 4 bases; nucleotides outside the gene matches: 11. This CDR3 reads CASSYTPSLAGVPDTQYF. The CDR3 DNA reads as TGTGCCAGCAGTTACACCCCGTCACTAGCGGGAGTCCCAGATACGCAGTATTTT.

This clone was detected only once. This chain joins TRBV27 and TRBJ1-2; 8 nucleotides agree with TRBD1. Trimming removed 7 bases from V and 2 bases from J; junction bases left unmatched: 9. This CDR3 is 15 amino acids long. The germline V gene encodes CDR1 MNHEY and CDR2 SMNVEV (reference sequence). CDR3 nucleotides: TGTGCCAGCAAGGCGCAGGGGGCGCAAAACTATGGCTACACCTTC. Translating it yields CASKAQGAQNYGYTF.

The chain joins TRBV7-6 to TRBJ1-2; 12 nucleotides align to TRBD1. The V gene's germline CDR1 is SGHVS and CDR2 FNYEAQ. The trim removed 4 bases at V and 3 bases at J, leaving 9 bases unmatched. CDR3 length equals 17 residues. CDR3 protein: CASSSRDRGPGDYGYTF. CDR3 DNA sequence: TGTGCCAGCAGCTCTCGGGACAGGGGGCCGGGGGACTATGGCTACACCTTC.

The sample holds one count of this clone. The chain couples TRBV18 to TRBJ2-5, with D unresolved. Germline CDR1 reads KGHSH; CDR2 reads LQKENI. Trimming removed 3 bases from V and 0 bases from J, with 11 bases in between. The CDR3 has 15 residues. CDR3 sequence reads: CASSPPGRYQETQYF. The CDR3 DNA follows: TGTGCCAGCTCACCCCCCGGCAGGTACCAAGAGACCCAGTACTTC.

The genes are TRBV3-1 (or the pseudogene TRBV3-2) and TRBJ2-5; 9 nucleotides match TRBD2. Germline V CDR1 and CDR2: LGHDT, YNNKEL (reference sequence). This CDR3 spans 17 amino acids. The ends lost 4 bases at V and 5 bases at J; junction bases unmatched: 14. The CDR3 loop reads CASSPKLQREVMETQYF. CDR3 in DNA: TGTGCCAGCAGCCCAAAGCTCCAGCGGGAGGTCATGGAGACCCAGTACTTC.